This is a list of T cell receptor beta chains from one sample in a study of memory CD4+ T cells and cytomegalovirus serostatus. Generated by immunoSEQ multiplex PCR, the TCRdb table keeps only in-frame clones and is missing some. The sample records approximately 50,000 clones, over 65% being singletons. The specimen was memory CD4+ T cells from blood. Source of these receptors: an adult in good health and CMV-seropositive. Each CDR3 is given with its conserved first and last residue. D genes are given only for firm matches. Not every row has a clone size; where given, it reads once, few, many or a size class.

.,TRBJ1-2,TRBV6-1,15,TRBD1,TGTGCCGGTACCCCCCCGACAGGGGGGAACTATGGCTACACCTTC,CAGTPPTGGNYGYTF
few,TRBJ2-2,TRBV6-1,14,.,TGTGCCAGCAGGGGACCGCTGAACACCGGGGAGCTGTTTTTT,CASRGPLNTGELFF
.,TRBJ2-1,TRBV4-1,13,.,TGCGCCAGCAGCCAAGTTGCATTCGAGGAGCAGTTCTTC,CASSQVAFEEQFF
.,TRBJ1-1,TRBV10-3,15,.,TGTGCCATCAGTGCCGATTGGGGACCGAACACTGAAGCTTTCTTT,CAISADWGPNTEAFF
.,TRBJ2-2,TRBV7-2,17,.,TGTGCCAGCAGCTTAGACATAGCTTCCTTTAACACCGGGGAGCTGTTTTTT,CASSLDIASFNTGELFF
.,TRBJ1-1,TRBV9,15,.,TGTGCCAGCAGCCCCGGGGAGCGGATGAACACTGAAGCTTTCTTT,CASSPGERMNTEAFF
.,TRBJ2-7,TRBV6-1,12,.,TGTGCCAGCAGTGAATGGACGGGCGAGCAGTACTTC,CASSEWTGEQYF
.,TRBJ2-7,TRBV4-3,18,TRBD2,TGCGCCAGCAGCCAAGAGCTGCCGGGAGGGGGTACGTGGTACGAGCAGTACTTC,CASSQELPGGGTWYEQYF
few,TRBJ2-7,TRBV27,13,TRBD1,TGTGCCAGCAGTTGGGGACAGGACTCCGAGCAGTACTTC,CASSWGQDSEQYF
.,TRBJ2-2,TRBV2,19,TRBD2,TGTGCCAGCCTATGGGACTGGCGAAGCGGGAGGGGGAACACCGGGGAGCTGTTTTTT,CASLWDWRSGRGNTGELFF
.,TRBJ2-3,TRBV28,17,TRBD2,TGTGCCAGCACCACGGGGGGTTTGGCGGGATACACAGATACGCAGTATTTT,CASTTGGLAGYTDTQYF
.,TRBJ1-1,TRBV5-1,14,.,TGCGCCAGCAGTAGGGAAGGGGGGAACACTGAAGCTTTCTTT,CASSREGGNTEAFF
.,TRBJ1-1,TRBV7-9,13,.,TGTGCCAGCAGCTTAGATCTGGAGGAGAGAGCTTTCTTT,CASSLDLEERAFF
.,TRBJ1-2,TRBV5-6,16,TRBD1,TGTGCCAGCAGCCCGTTCCTGACCGACAGGGACTATGGCTACACCTTC,CASSPFLTDRDYGYTF
.,TRBJ1-1,TRBV11-3,15,TRBD1,TGTGCCAGCAGCGATACAGGGGGCGAACGCGGGGGAGCTTTCTTT,CASSDTGGERGGAFF